This T cell receptor (beta chain) was obtained from a study of blood T cell repertoires in COVID-19. Overall study: The cDNA or gDNA used as material had been derived from T cells, B-cell-depleted T cells, or PBMCs.

Study members were between roughly 18 and 89 years old and lived in approximately 25 US regions. Categorization into cohorts depended on clinical history that participants reported. Authors' processing steps: Amplification with reference gene primers provided the estimates of nucleated cell counts. Clones were sequenced by immunoSEQ multiplex PCR, and TCRdb holds only the in-frame ones, with some missing. The V and J calls and clone size come from that table; D and trimming were worked out from the DNA. This sample has approximately 260,000 clones, with approximately 83% found just once. Trimming cost V 4 bases and J 2 bases; bases outside gene matches: 1. CDR3 length: 15 amino acids.

This clonotype was sampled from a woman in her thirties or forties with acute COVID-19. The chain recombines TRBV23-1 with TRBJ2-3, with 12 positions matching TRBD1. TRBV23-1 is classed as an ORF, of uncertain function. The sample comprised PBMCs or T cells enriched from blood (not recorded which). Written as DNA, the CDR3 is TGCGCCAGCAGTCGGGACAGGGGGCACACAGATACGCAGTATTTT. This encodes CASSRDRGHTDTQYF.